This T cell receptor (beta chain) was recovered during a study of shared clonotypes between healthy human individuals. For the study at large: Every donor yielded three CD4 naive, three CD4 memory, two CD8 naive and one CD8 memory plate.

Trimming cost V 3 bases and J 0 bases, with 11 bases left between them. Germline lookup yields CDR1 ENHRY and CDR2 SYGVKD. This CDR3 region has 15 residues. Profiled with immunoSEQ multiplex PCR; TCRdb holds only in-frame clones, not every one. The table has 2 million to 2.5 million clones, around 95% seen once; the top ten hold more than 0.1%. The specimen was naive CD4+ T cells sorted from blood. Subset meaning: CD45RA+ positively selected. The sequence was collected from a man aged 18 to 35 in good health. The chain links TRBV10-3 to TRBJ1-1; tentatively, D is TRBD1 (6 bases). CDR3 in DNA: TGTGCCATCAGTGACAGGGGAGGTGTGAACACTGAAGCTTTCTTT. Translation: CAISDRGGVNTEAFF.